This T cell receptor beta chain was identified in a study of cytomegalovirus exposure and HLA in healthy donors. Study-level findings and limits: The authors enumerated 150 to 200 TCR beta chains as linked to cytomegalovirus.

The PCR had 60 Vbeta and 13 Jbeta primers. Using immunoSEQ multiplex PCR, the repertoire was profiled, and TCRdb retains in-frame clones only, with some absent. The sample includes fewer than 250,000 clones, around four fifths of them seen just once. In the case of this clone: The antigen is unknown.

The CDR3 has 14 amino acids. Germline lookup yields CDR1 PRHDT and CDR2 FYEKMQ (reference sequence). Between the trimmed V and J ends, which lost 5 bases and 3 bases, there was a span of 12 bases. The V call is TRBV13, the J call TRBJ2-3; D might be TRBD1 (6 bases). The source of this sequence is a boy between 2 and 10 years old in good health and CMV-seronegative. Material: PBMCs. The CDR3 coding sequence is TGTGCCAGCAGCCCAGACAGGTGGACAGATACGCAGTATTTT. Its protein product is CASSPDRWTDTQYF. The full variable domain, completed using reference TRBV13 and TRBJ2-3, is AAGVIQSPRHLIKEKRETATLKCYPIPRHDTVYWYQQGPGQDPQFLISFYEKMQSDKGSIPDRFSAQQFSDYHSELNMSSLELGDSALYFCASSPDRWTDTQYFGPGTRLTVL.